The rows below give T cell receptor beta chains drawn from one sample of a study of blood T cell repertoires in COVID-19. The protocol was immunoSEQ multiplex PCR, while the TCRdb copy is restricted to in-frame clones and leaves out a portion. The data hold roughly 190,000 clones, with 86% observed a single time. Sequencing was performed on peripheral blood. The receptors shown here come from a woman of 80 years or more in a cohort sampled during active or convalescent COVID-19. CDR3s leave out the opening cysteine and the closing phenylalanine or tryptophan.

TRBV28	TRBJ1-2	11	ATWDRGVSGYT
TRBV21-1	TRBJ2-1	12	ASSAKTEVNEQF
TRBV9	TRBJ2-1	11	ASSVSEWINVF
TRBV28	TRBJ2-7	13	ASSLWTSGGYEQY
TRBV27	TRBJ1-4	17	ASSLSLRGRNSQDEKLF
TRBV7-8	TRBJ2-3	14	ASSLAETRRTDTQY
TRBV18	TRBJ2-1	13	ASSPTGYGYNEQF
TRBV11-3	TRBJ2-1	13	ASSYLGLMYNEQF
TRBV18	TRBJ2-5	17	ASSPRERGIKLRKETQY
TRBV3-1/TRBV3-2	TRBJ1-6	13	ASSLRDRYNSPLH
TRBV30	TRBJ2-1	12	AWRDHRGYNEQF
TRBV9	TRBJ1-2	12	ASSVEGAPYGYT
TRBV10-1	TRBJ2-1	12	ASSDGGGYNEQF
TRBV5-4	TRBJ2-2	13	ASSRRGAGTGELF
TRBV29-1	TRBJ1-1	12	SVCEGALGTEAF
TRBV5-4	TRBJ1-1	10	ASSFKGIEAF
TRBV6-6	TRBJ1-5	9	ASGGNQPQH
TRBV4-2	TRBJ2-3	13	ASSRAGGSTDTQY
TRBV28	TRBJ2-3	13	ASSGGGRNTDTQY
TRBV6-2/TRBV6-3	TRBJ2-1	16	ASSYSAGRGGAGNEQF
TRBV6-2/TRBV6-3	TRBJ1-2	12	ASSYGNPGSDYT
TRBV10-3	TRBJ2-5	13	AISERLAHQETQY
TRBV10-2	TRBJ2-5	14	ASSLTSGALQGTQY
TRBV29-1	TRBJ1-2	12	SVVGQGAGYGYT
TRBV10-1	TRBJ2-7	13	ASSGGTGGLYEQY
TRBV5-4	TRBJ1-1	12	ASSTDRAGTEAF
TRBV9	TRBJ2-3	15	ASSVVSGTGITDTQY
TRBV27	TRBJ2-7	13	ASSLRDRGFYEQY
TRBV5-1	TRBJ1-4	15	ASSFGQGRGPNEKLF
TRBV5-5	TRBJ1-5	12	ASSLRQGIQPQH
TRBV2	TRBJ1-1	15	ASTTRQGPGKNTEAF
TRBV29-1	TRBJ2-1	17	SVERGSPYSRGSFNEQF
TRBV6-6	TRBJ1-6	16	ASSPRTARELYNSPLH
TRBV10-3	TRBJ2-3	14	AISGPTSRGTDTQY
TRBV5-1	TRBJ1-2	12	ASKPDSSNYGYT
TRBV6-5	TRBJ1-2	11	ASEDSSNYGYT
TRBV11-3	TRBJ1-2	12	ASSSRQGNYGYT
TRBV5-1	TRBJ2-7	14	ASSLAGTGGDYEQY
TRBV9	TRBJ2-7	12	ASSVSTGGDEQY
TRBV5-5	TRBJ2-2	15	ASSLGGTRIRTGELF
TRBV9	TRBJ1-6	13	ASSVEGGGNSPLH